The 15 T cell receptor beta chains reported below all come from one sample, sequenced in a study of T and B cells in COVID-19 patients. Multiplex PCR with BIOMED2 TRB-A/B primer pools amplified TRB rearrangements. TCRdb independently ran MiXCR on the multiplex PCR reads; one entry per CDR3 protein. The sample records 8,500 to 10,000 distinct CDR3 sequences, around a third being singletons. Each TRB amplification used about 250-550 ng of genomic DNA from blood. The sample consisted of blood. These receptors were collected from a human donor who had recovered from COVID-19.

The chain links TRBV20-1 to TRBJ1-4, with no clear D. Germline assignment: CDR1 DFQATT and CDR2 SNEGSKA (reference sequence). The CDR3 is made up of 11 amino acids. V was shortened by 5 bases and J by 8 bases, with 9 bases between the two germline ends. CDR3 nucleotides: TGCAGTGCTCGATTGGGAGAAAAACTGTTTTTT. Protein product: CSARLGEKLFF.

The genes are TRBV6-1 and TRBJ1-5, with D uncertain. Trimming left V 6 bases short and J 3 bases short, with 15 bases between. The CDR3 is made up of 15 amino acids. Germline V CDR1 and CDR2: MNHNS, SASEGT. CDR3 amino acids: CASSPTLVYNQPQHF. As DNA, the CDR3 is TGTGCCAGCAGCCCGACACTTGTCTACAATCAGCCCCAGCATTTT.

Judged by abundance, this clonotype is medium-sized. This chain connects TRBV12-3 or TRBV12-4 to TRBJ2-1; 9 bases fit TRBD2. This CDR3 region has 20 residues. With V trimmed by 6 bases and J by 1 base, 19 bases remained unmatched. As DNA, the CDR3 is TGTGCCAGCAGCGCCCCGTCGGTAGCGGGGGTCGTTAGGTCCTACAATGAGCAGTTCTTC. This codes for CASSAPSVAGVVRSYNEQFF.

V and J are TRBV5-1 and TRBJ2-5; possibly TRBD2 for D (5 bases). The CDR3 has 14 residues. Germline V gene sequence: CDR1 SGHRS, CDR2 YFSETQ. Trimming took 5 bases from V and 0 from J, leaving 11 bases between them. CDR3 in amino acids: CASSRSGYQETQYF. CDR3 DNA: TGCGCCAGCAGTCGGTCGGGGTACCAAGAGACCCAGTACTTC.

The chain is built from TRBV5-1 and TRBJ1-6; 9 bases map to TRBD1. Germline trimming cut 7 bases from V and 8 bases from J; bases unmatched to any gene: 7. In germline, CDR1 is SGHRS, CDR2 YFSETQ. The CDR3 length is 14 residues. CDR3 in DNA: TGCGCCAGCGGAACGGGACAGGGCCATTCACCCCTCCACTTT. Protein product: CASGTGQGHSPLHF.

In DNA form, the CDR3 reads TGTGCCAGCAGCTCCACCCTCAGGGTTCCCTACAATGAGCAGTTCTTC. Translating it yields CASSSTLRVPYNEQFF. The chain joins TRBV7-9 to TRBJ2-1, with D perhaps matching TRBD1 (5 bases). The length of the CDR3 is 16 residues. CDR1 SEHNR and CDR2 FQNEAQ come from the germline V gene (reference sequence). Trimming shortened V by 4 bases and J by 2 bases, and 15 bases separated the two germline ends.

This clonotype is labeled as medium-sized. The J gene is TRBJ2-1, the V gene TRBV19; unclear D gene. The CDR3 covers 13 residues. V lost 3 bases, J lost 7 bases, and 10 bases lay in between. CDR1 and CDR2 (germline): LNHDA, SQIVND (reference sequence). The DNA for the CDR3 is TGTGCCAGTAGTATTGGGCCTTTGAATGAGCAGTTCTTC. Residues: CASSIGPLNEQFF.

In its sample, this clonotype ranks as medium-sized. The chain combines TRBV29-1 with TRBJ2-5; no definite D call. Germline V gene lookup returns CDR1 SQVTM and CDR2 ANQGSEA. The CDR3 is 13 amino acids. The germline V and J ends were trimmed by 4 bases and 1 base, with 10 bases remaining between them. The CDR3 loop reads CSVGQELQETQYF. The CDR3 coding sequence is TGCAGCGTTGGGCAGGAGCTCCAAGAGACCCAGTACTTC.

The chain carries TRBV6-2 or TRBV6-3 and TRBJ1-4; D not resolved. The germline V gene encodes CDR1 MNHEY and CDR2 SVGEGT. Trimming took off 5 bases at V and 8 bases at J, with 9 bases between the two ends. This CDR3 spans 12 amino acids. The CDR3 is CASSLPGEKLFF. The CDR3 nucleotides read TGTGCCAGCAGTCTCCCCGGCGAAAAACTGTTTTTT.

By share of the sample, this clonotype is medium-sized (0.01 to 0.1%). The V gene is TRBV19, the J gene TRBJ1-4; 7 bases agree with TRBD1. J gave up 2 bases and V 2 bases, and 2 bases lay outside the gene matches. The CDR3 covers 15 residues. Per germline, CDR1 LNHDA and CDR2 SQIVND (reference sequence). The CDR3 loop is CASSITGDTNEKLFF. The CDR3 nucleotides read TGTGCCAGTAGTATAACAGGGGATACTAATGAAAAACTGTTTTTT.

In this sample, this clonotype turned up a few times. This rearrangement joins TRBV12-3 or TRBV12-4 to TRBJ1-2; 8 bases agree with TRBD1. The CDR3 spans 16 residues. The ends lost 4 bases at V and 2 bases at J; junction bases unmatched: 9. CDR3 nucleotide sequence: TGTGCCAGCAGTTCCCGCACCGGGACAGGCAACTATGGCTACACCTTC. It translates to CASSSRTGTGNYGYTF.

The rearrangement joins TRBV21-1 to TRBJ2-2; the table names TRBD1, a call not compared with the DNA. TRBV21-1 is a pseudogene locus. The CDR3 sequence is 13 residues long. CDR3 sequence: CASSAPRTGELFF. The CDR3 nucleotides are TGTGCCAGCAGCGCCCCTAGGACCGGGGAGCTGTTTTTT.

In its sample, this clonotype was seen a few times. The J gene is TRBJ1-5, the V gene TRBV7-9; D is ambiguous. The germline V gene has CDR1 SEHNR and CDR2 FQNEAQ (reference sequence). V was trimmed by 5 bases and J by 3 bases, leaving 8 bases between them. CDR3 length: 13 residues. CDR3 residues: CASSGGDNQPQHF. CDR3 coding DNA: TGTGCCAGCAGCGGCGGTGACAATCAGCCCCAGCATTTT.

The chain links TRBV5-1 to TRBJ1-2; D remains ambiguous. The length of the CDR3 is 13 residues. Trimming removed 1 base at V and 0 bases at J, with 4 bases between. Looked up from germline, CDR1 is SGHRS and CDR2 is YFSETQ. This CDR3 reads CASSLSANYGYTF. The DNA for the CDR3 is TGCGCCAGCAGCTTGTCGGCTAACTATGGCTACACCTTC. Full variable domain (missing parts from reference TRBV5-1 and TRBJ1-2): KAGVTQTPRYLIKTRGQQVTLSCSPISGHRSVSWYQQTPGQGLQFLFEYFSETQRNKGNFPGRFSGRQFSNSRSEMNVSTLELGDSALYLCASSLSANYGYTFGSGTRLTVV.

By sample share, this clonotype is medium-sized (0.01 to 0.1%). The CDR3: CASSILKGNEKLFF. The CDR3 coding sequence is TGTGCCAGCAGCATCTTGAAGGGTAATGAAAAACTGTTTTTT. V gene TRBV6-1 combines with J gene TRBJ1-4; no definite D call. The CDR3 consists of 14 residues. The germline V and J ends were trimmed by 6 bases and 4 bases, with 12 bases remaining between them. Germline CDR1 reads MNHNS; CDR2 reads SASEGT.